This passage covers 2 T cell receptor beta chains from one sample sequenced in a study of T cell repertoires in cytomegalovirus infection. TCRdb analysed the reads with MiXCR anew, one entry per CDR3 protein. Of 55,000 to 85,000 distinct CDR3 sequences listed, approximately 20% are singletons. These receptors' targets are unknown. The sample consisted of CD8+ T cells from cultured PBMCs, taken from culture after CMV antigen stimulation. These receptors were collected from a human donor in good health (CMV status not recorded). Some clones in this sample may be carry-over from other donors' samples.

This clonotype was observed a few times. This rearrangement joins TRBV5-6 to TRBJ2-4; D might be TRBD2 (5 bases). This CDR3 region has 12 residues. V gave up 0 bases and J gave up 8 bases, with 6 bases separating them. Germline V gene data show CDR1 as SGHDT and CDR2 as YYEEEE. CDR3 in DNA: TGTGCCAGCAGCTTGGCCGGGGACATTCAGTACTTC. It codes for CASSLAGDIQYF.

The V and J genes are TRBV7-3 and TRBJ2-1, with D tentatively TRBD2 (7 bases). This CDR3 has 15 residues. Germline CDR1 SGHTA, CDR2 FQGTGA. V gave up 0 bases and J gave up 7 bases, with 13 bases separating them. CDR3 region: CASSLTRGAVNEQFF. In nucleotides, the CDR3 is TGTGCCAGCAGCTTAACTCGGGGGGCCGTGAATGAGCAGTTCTTC.